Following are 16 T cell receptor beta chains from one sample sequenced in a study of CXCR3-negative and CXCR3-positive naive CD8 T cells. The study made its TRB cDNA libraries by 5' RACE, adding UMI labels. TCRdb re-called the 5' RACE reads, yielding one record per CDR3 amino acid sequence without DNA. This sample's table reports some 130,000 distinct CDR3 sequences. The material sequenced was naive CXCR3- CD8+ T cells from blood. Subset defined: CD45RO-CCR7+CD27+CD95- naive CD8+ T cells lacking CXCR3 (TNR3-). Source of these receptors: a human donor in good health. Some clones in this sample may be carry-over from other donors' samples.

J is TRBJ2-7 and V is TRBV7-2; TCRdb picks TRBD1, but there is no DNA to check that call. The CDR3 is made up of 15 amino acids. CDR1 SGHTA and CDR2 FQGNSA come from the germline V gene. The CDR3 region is CASSFYHGGDYEQYF.

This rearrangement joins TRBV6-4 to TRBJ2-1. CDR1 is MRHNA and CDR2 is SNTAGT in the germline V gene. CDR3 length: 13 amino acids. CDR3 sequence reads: CASSDSTAHEQFF.

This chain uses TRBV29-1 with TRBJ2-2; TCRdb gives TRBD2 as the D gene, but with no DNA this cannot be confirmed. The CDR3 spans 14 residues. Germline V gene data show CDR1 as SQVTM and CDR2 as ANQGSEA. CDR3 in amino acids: CSVERDASTGELFF.

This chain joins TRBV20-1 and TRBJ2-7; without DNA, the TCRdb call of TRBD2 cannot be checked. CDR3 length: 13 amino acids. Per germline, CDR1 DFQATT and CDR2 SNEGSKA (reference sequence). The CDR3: CSVGTSGDYEQYF.

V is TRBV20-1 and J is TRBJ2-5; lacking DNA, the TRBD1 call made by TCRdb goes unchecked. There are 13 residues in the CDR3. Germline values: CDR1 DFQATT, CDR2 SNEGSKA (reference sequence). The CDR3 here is CSASEGASVTQYF.

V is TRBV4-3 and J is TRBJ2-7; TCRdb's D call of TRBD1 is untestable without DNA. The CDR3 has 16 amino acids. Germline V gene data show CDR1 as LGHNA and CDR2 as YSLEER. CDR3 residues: CASSQGGQPFRDEQYF.

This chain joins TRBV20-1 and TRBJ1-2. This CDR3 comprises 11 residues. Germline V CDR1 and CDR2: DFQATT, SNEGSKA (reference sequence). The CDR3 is CSARGLLGYTF.

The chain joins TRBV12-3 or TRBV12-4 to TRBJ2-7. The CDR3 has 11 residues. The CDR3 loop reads CASSLAHEQYF.

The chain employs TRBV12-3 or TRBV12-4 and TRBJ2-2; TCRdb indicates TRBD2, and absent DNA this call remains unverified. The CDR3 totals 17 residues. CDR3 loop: CASSPPYGASGGGELFF.

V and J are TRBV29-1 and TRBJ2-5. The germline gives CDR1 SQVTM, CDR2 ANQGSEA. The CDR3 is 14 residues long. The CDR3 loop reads CSVDIRTVSWTQYF.

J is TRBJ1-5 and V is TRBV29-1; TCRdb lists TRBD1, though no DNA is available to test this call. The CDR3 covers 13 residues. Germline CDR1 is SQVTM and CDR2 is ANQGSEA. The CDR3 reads CSALGPGGQPQHF.

CDR3: CSVEGQGANEKLFF. The V gene is TRBV29-1, the J gene TRBJ1-4; the TRBD1 assignment by TCRdb is unverifiable without DNA. The CDR3 extends over 14 amino acids. The V gene's germline CDR1 is SQVTM and CDR2 ANQGSEA. The full variable domain, its missing parts supplied by reference TRBV29-1 and TRBJ1-4, is SAVISQKPSRDICQRGTSLTIQCQVDSQVTMMFWYRQQPGQSLTLIATANQGSEATYESGFVIDKFPISRPNLTFSTLTVSNMSPEDSSIYLCSVEGQGANEKLFFGSGTQLSVL.

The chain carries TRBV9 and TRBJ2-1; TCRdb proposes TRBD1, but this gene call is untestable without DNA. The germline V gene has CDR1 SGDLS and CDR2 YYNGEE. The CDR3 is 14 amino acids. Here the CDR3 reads CASSAGTAHNEQFF.

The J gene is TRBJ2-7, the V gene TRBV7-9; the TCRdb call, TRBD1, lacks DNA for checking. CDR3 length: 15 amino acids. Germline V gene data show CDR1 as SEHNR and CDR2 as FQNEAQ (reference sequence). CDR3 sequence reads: CASSAPGTGGYEQYF.

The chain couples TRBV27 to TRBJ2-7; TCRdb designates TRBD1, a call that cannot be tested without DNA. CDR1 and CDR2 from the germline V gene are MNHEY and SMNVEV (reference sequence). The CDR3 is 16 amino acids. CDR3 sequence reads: CASSLTAGDRGYEQYF.

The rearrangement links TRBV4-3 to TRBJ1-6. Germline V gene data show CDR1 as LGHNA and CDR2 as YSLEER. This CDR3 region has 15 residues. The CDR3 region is CASSPTGGRGSPLHF.